This T cell receptor beta chain was identified during a study of T cells in Graves' hyperthyroidism and ophthalmopathy. CDR1 and CDR2 (germline): MNHEY, SVGEGT. The CDR3 is made up of 16 amino acids. Study results and caveats: Clonotypes that were expanded in thyroid above 0.001 mostly appeared in blood too.

Hyperthyroidism, newly diagnosed and lasting under 2 months, affected patients aged 18 to 65. This clonotype was seen ten or more times. Its cognate antigen is unknown. At one boundary the junction diverges from the germline segment, which might be a read error. TCR beta CDR3 sequences were amplified from RNA transcripts. The HTBI set primed first-round TCR CDR3 RT-PCR. TCRdb analysed the multiplex PCR reads with MiXCR anew, one entry per CDR3 protein. This repertoire shows some 350,000 distinct CDR3 sequences, about 20% found once; its top ten account for 3.7%. The V gene is TRBV6-2 or TRBV6-3, the J gene TRBJ1-1; TRBD1 might be the D (5 bases). The sequenced material came from blood. The receptor was isolated from a woman aged 18-29 years with Graves' hyperthyroidism. The DNA for the CDR3 is TGTGCCAGCAGTTACAGGGCAGGTTGGGGGAACTCTGAAGCTTTCTTT. It translates to CASSYRAGWGNSEAFF.